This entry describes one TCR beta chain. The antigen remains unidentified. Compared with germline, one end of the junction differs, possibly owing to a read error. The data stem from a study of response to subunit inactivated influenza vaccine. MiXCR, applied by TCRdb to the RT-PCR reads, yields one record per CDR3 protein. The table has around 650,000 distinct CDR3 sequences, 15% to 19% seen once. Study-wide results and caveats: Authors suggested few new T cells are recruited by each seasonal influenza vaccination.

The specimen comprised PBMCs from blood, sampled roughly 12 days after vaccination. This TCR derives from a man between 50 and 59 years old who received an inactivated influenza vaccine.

This chain's CDR3 is CASSQEGSGLPFYEQYF. CDR3 DNA: TGCGCCAGCAGTCAAGAAGGCTCAGGCCTCCCATTCTACGAGCAGTACTTC. V and J are TRBV4-1 and TRBJ2-7; no firm D call. This CDR3 spans 17 amino acids. Germline-derived CDR1 and CDR2 are MGHRA and YSYEKL.